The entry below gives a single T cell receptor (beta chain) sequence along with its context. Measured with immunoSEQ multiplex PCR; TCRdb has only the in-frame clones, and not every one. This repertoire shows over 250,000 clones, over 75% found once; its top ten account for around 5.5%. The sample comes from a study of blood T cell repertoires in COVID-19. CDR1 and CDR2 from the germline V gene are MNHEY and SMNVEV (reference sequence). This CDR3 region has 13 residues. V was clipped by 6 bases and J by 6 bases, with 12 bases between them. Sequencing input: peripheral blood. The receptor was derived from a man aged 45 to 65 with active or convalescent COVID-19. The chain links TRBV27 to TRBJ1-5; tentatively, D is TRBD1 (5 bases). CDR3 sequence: CASSGGGVQPQHF. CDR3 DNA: TGTGCCAGCAGCGGTGGGGGGGTTCAGCCCCAGCATTTT.